Below are 14 T cell receptor beta chains sequenced from a single sample in a study of long-term antiretroviral therapy in people with HIV. immunoSEQ v3.0 was run at survey level. Using immunoSEQ multiplex PCR, the repertoire was profiled, and TCRdb retains in-frame clones only, with some absent. The table includes 25,000 to 30,000 clones, approximately 90% detected once. This sample comprised unsorted PBMCs, obtained 3.1 years after starting antiretroviral therapy. These receptors all come from a young man with HIV.

The chain has TRBV5-4 and TRBJ1-1; the D is unclear. CDR3 length: 13 residues. V was trimmed by 0 bases and J by 2 bases, leaving 5 bases between them. The germline V gene has CDR1 SGHNT and CDR2 YYREEE (reference sequence). CDR3 protein: CASSLDRNTEAFF. The CDR3 region has the DNA TGTGCCAGCAGCTTGGACAGAAACACTGAAGCTTTCTTT.

The chain carries TRBV15 and TRBJ1-5; D is ambiguous. CDR1 and CDR2 from the germline V gene are LNHNV and YYDKDF (reference sequence). The CDR3 runs to 17 residues. Trimming pared 1 base from V and 2 bases from J, leaving 15 bases between. The CDR3 sequence is CATSRVRIFDRNQPQHF. The CDR3 DNA follows: TGTGCCACCAGCAGAGTCCGTATATTCGACCGCAATCAGCCCCAGCATTTT.

CDR3 coding DNA: TGCGCCAGCAGCCCAACCGGGCGCTCCTACGAGCAGTACTTC. Residues: CASSPTGRSYEQYF. The rearrangement uses TRBV4-1 and TRBJ2-7; D unresolved. Per the germline V gene, CDR1 is MGHRA and CDR2 is YSYEKL. The V and J ends lost 4 bases and 0 bases respectively, with 10 bases between them. CDR3 length: 14 amino acids.

This sequence joins TRBV19 and TRBJ1-5, with a weak D call TRBD1 (5 bases). The CDR3 length is 18 residues. V lost 9 bases and J 0 bases, leaving 24 bases between the germline ends. CDR1 and CDR2 (germline): LNHDA, SQIVND (reference sequence). The CDR3 DNA sequence: TGTGCCAGCTCCCCGGGCAGGACACCTTCCTATAGCAATCAGCCCCAGCATTTT. This gives the protein CASSPGRTPSYSNQPQHF. The whole variable domain, filled in from reference TRBV19 and TRBJ1-5, reads DGGITQSPKYLFRKEGQNVTLSCEQNLNHDAMYWYRQDPGQGLRLIYYSQIVNDFQKGDIAEGYSVSREKKESFPLTVTSAQKNPTAFYLCASSPGRTPSYSNQPQHFGDGTRLSIL.

The rearrangement uses TRBV4-3 and TRBJ2-7; 7 positions agree with TRBD2. The J segment lost 6 bases and the V segment lost 4 bases, leaving 6 bases of the junction unmatched. There are 13 residues in the CDR3. CDR1 LGHNA and CDR2 YSLEER come from the germline V gene. CDR3 nucleotides: TGCGCCAGCAGCCCTAGACTAGCTGTCGAGCAGTACTTC. Protein sequence: CASSPRLAVEQYF.

The J gene is TRBJ2-4, the V gene TRBV6-1; D is perhaps TRBD2 (6 bases). Deletions cut 6 bases from V and 12 bases from J, with 12 bases between. Germline CDR1 is MNHNS and CDR2 is SASEGT. The CDR3 runs to 11 residues. The CDR3 reads CASSSRTTQYF. The CDR3 DNA is TGTGCCAGCAGCTCCAGGACTACTCAGTACTTC.

The chain uses TRBV18 and TRBJ1-2; no clear D. CDR1 is KGHSH and CDR2 is LQKENI in the germline V gene. V lost 0 bases to trimming and J lost 6 bases, with 11 bases between them. The CDR3 sequence is 14 residues long. CDR3 in DNA: TGTGCCAGCTCACCACCGAGAAGTCCCCATGGCTACACCTTC. This sequence encodes CASSPPRSPHGYTF. Variable domain in full (rest from reference TRBV18 and TRBJ1-2): NAGVMQNPRHLVRRRGQEARLRCSPMKGHSHVYWYRQLPEEGLKFMVYLQKENIIDESGMPKERFSAEFPKEGPSILRIQQVVRGDSAAYFCASSPPRSPHGYTFGSGTRLTVV.

V and J are TRBV6-4 and TRBJ2-2; no definite D call. The length of the CDR3 is 14 residues. The germline CDR1 and CDR2 sequences are MRHNA and SNTAGT. Trimming took off 3 bases at V and 4 bases at J, with 9 bases between the two ends. This CDR3 is CASSEADSTGELFF. The CDR3 DNA sequence: TGTGCCAGCAGTGAGGCAGACTCCACCGGGGAGCTGTTTTTT.

This chain links TRBV2 with TRBJ1-4; D gene ambiguous. The CDR3 runs 14 residues. Trimming took 2 bases from V and 7 from J, leaving 11 bases between them. CDR1 is SNHLY, CDR2 FYNNEI, per germline. DNA of the CDR3: TGTGCCAGCAGTGAATCGCAGCTGGGTGAAAAACTGTTTTTT. This gives the protein CASSESQLGEKLFF.

J is TRBJ2-7 and V is TRBV29-1; D possibly uses TRBD1 or TRBD2 (7 bases each). The CDR3 runs to 14 residues. Trimming took off 6 bases at V and 2 bases at J, with 17 bases between the two ends. CDR1 and CDR2 (germline): SQVTM, ANQGSEA. The CDR3 sequence: CSVSGGAVPYEQYF. CDR3 bases: TGCAGCGTCTCAGGGGGGGCAGTTCCCTACGAGCAGTACTTC.

This clone was counted once. The V call is TRBV4-3, the J call TRBJ2-3; 7 bases agree with TRBD1. Germline CDR1 LGHNA, CDR2 YSLEER. Unmatched junction bases numbered 10, after V lost 3 bases and J lost 4 bases. The CDR3 is 16 amino acids. The CDR3 region is CASSHEYRGEADTQYF. The CDR3 DNA reads TGCGCCAGCAGCCACGAATACAGGGGCGAGGCAGATACGCAGTATTTT.

The chain recombines TRBV7-2 with TRBJ2-3, with D tentatively TRBD2 (6 bases). V lost 2 bases, J lost 11 bases, and 11 bases lay in between. Germline V CDR1 and CDR2: SGHTA, FQGNSA. The CDR3 loop spans 12 amino acids. The CDR3 loop is CASSLRGAGQYF. The CDR3 DNA follows: TGTGCCAGCAGCTTACGTGGAGCGGGGCAGTATTTT.

The gene calls are TRBV19 and TRBJ1-4, with D tentatively TRBD1 (5 bases). Germline V CDR1 and CDR2: LNHDA, SQIVND (reference sequence). The CDR3 is made up of 12 amino acids. Trimming took 9 bases from V and 7 from J, leaving 12 bases between them. The CDR3 loop is CASTPGGEKLFF. CDR3 nucleotides: TGTGCCAGCACCCCGGGGGGTGAAAAACTGTTTTTT.

In this sample, this clone turned up once. V is TRBV2 and J is TRBJ1-4; D is unresolved. Germline V gene sequence: CDR1 SNHLY, CDR2 FYNNEI. The CDR3 sequence is 13 residues long. The V end was cut by 10 bases, the J end by 2 bases, with 11 bases between. This CDR3 reads CATAVGTNEKLFF. The CDR3 nucleotides read TGTGCCACCGCAGTAGGGACTAATGAAAAACTGTTTTTT.